This T cell receptor (beta chain) was sequenced for a study of cytomegalovirus exposure and HLA in healthy donors. With V trimmed by 1 base and J by 4 bases, 1 base remained unmatched. Germline V gives CDR1 SGHVS, CDR2 FNYEAQ. This CDR3 has 15 amino acids. Vbeta (60) and Jbeta (13) primers were used in the PCR. Sequencing used immunoSEQ multiplex PCR; TCRdb keeps in-frame clones, though not all of them. The sample includes some 160,000 clones, roughly 80% of them seen just once. The sequence came from a male donor in good health and CMV-seronegative. The sample was PBMCs. The gene calls are TRBV7-6 and TRBJ2-6; 7 positions match TRBD1. The CDR3 spells CASSLVGGGANVLTF. The CDR3 nucleotides read TGTGCCAGCAGCTTAGTAGGGGGCGGGGCCAACGTCCTGACTTTC.